Given below is one TCR beta chain in context. TCRdb's table, derived via immunoSEQ multiplex PCR, lists solely in-frame clones and lacks some. The sample holds roughly 120,000 clones; around 85% are singletons and the top ten take roughly 2.7%. These data come from a study of blood T cell repertoires in COVID-19. The sequenced material came from peripheral blood. The sequence derives from a man aged 50-59 years with acute or convalescent COVID-19.

In DNA form, the CDR3 reads TGTGCCAGTTGGACAGGTGGGGCCTATGGCTACACCTTC. Protein sequence: CASWTGGAYGYTF. The rearrangement joins TRBV6-5 to TRBJ1-2; 7 bases fit TRBD1. The germline CDR1 and CDR2 sequences are MNHEY and SVGAGI. The J segment lost 4 bases and the V segment lost 9 bases, leaving 8 bases of the junction unmatched. The CDR3 consists of 13 residues.